This T cell receptor beta chain was sequenced for a study of blood T cells in healthy people across ages (dated by TCRdb to between 2015 and 2017). Some background on the complete study: In model experiments, roughly one uniquely barcoded TCR beta cDNA molecule per two T cells was captured by template switching. To track age-related changes in TCR beta repertoire diversity, the study relied on deep sequencing normalized with unique cDNA molecular identifiers. Donors were grouped into four age groups: young (average 16 years), middle-aged (39), aged (approximately 67) and long-lived (about 89). For two donors (one aged 18 to 30 and one aged 80 or older), the study analyzed two additional independent replicas of 1 million unique cDNA reads from the same blood draw. Beyond this particular receptor, the publication reports: As age increased, observed TCR beta diversity per million T cells dropped in a roughly linear way, and a significant reduction was already evident by age 40. Conclusive comparison of naive and antigen-experienced compartments was prevented by the profiling of bulk unsorted PBMCs. Total diversity estimates from one million sequenced T cells were considered lower bounds and underestimates. Compared with the aged group, more naive CD4+ T cells, fewer expanded clones and increased TCR diversity were shown by the long-lived group, suggesting age selection. The CMV infection status of donors was not known, potentially confounding age-related changes in expanded clonotypes. Observed TCR beta diversity correlated strongly with the percentage of naive T cells measured by flow cytometry.

Systemically healthy Caucasian individuals from Russia, 39 in total and aged roughly 6 to 95 years, were included as donors. Around 9.8 milliliters of peripheral blood were collected from each donor into EDTA-treated Vacutainer tubes. Ficoll-Paque density-gradient centrifugation was used to isolate PBMCs, with at least 6 million per sample. Trizol reagent was used to extract total RNA from PBMCs, with at least 6 micrograms per sample. The percentages of naive CD45RAhigh/CD27high T cells were determined by flow cytometry on a PBMC aliquot from every donor. Library construction relied on 5' RACE. Sequenced using an Illumina HiSeq 2500. The second PCR ran for roughly 7 to 12 cycles and used a J-beta primer mix along with a sample-barcoded 5' primer. Each TCR beta cDNA molecule received a unique molecular identifier from a template-switch 5' adaptor carrying 12 random nucleotides. Each sample yielded at least 2.5 million CDR3-containing paired-end reads. First-strand cDNA was synthesized from all RNA with the Mint cDNA synthesis kit, primed by a TRBC-specific oligonucleotide. After uracil-DNA glycosylase treatment, a first 18-cycle PCR used universal primers M1SS and BC2_uni_R on all cDNA. For the original study's pipeline: For normalization, 1 million high-quality reads, each with a distinct molecular identifier, were randomly selected from each sample. Instead of being binned into consensus sequences, reads with shared molecular identifiers were discarded. MiTCR, run with a Q25 quality threshold and the strictest error-elimination algorithm, handled CDR3 identification, clonotype clustering and error correction. A nonparametric unseen species model with Euler transformation was used to estimate a lower bound on total TCR beta diversity. TCRdb took the public reads, trimmed them with fastp at Q25, ran MiXCR for clone calling and kept in-frame beta chains. Every CDR3 protein is listed once, alongside the most common genes and DNA of its rows. TCRdb, rather than the study authors, made the V and J calls. The sample table contains about 930,000 distinct CDR3 sequences; only one count was recorded for roughly 28% of them. The ten largest clones add up to 9.5% to 13% of the sample.

CDR1 and CDR2, looked up from the germline V gene (reference sequence), are LGHDT and YNNKEL. V is cut by 1 base and J by 4 bases, and the space between the germline ends is 13 bases. The cysteine opens and the phenylalanine closes a CDR3 of 15 amino acids. The retained sequence is limited to the CDR3, 45 bases, with the frame set at the first base. In this sample, this clonotype turned up a few times. No antigen is known for it. Qualities for individual bases were not recorded, and no much larger clone is one base off. These data also formed part of another study, on T cells of mothers and their children. As the second publication notes: Donors were nine systemically healthy Caucasian individuals: three mothers and their six children. cDNA synthesis consumed the entire amount of extracted RNA, loaded at about 1.5 ug RNA in each 15 ul reaction. In the second PCR, sample barcodes and 2-4 random nucleotides were introduced via the M1S primer. Over 8 million TCR beta CDR3 reads came from each mother, compared with millions of reads from each child. TCR recombination output is similarly shaped by thymic selection in related and unrelated pairs, with a minor effect exerted by inherited differences. Normalized repertoire overlap was always slightly but never significantly higher in related than unrelated mother-child pairs. No persistent microchimeric T cell clones were detected, at a sensitivity of roughly 93 clones per million clonotypes. Deep NGS was used in the study to compare the TCR beta repertoires of mothers and children and to look for features that separate related mother-child pairs from unrelated individuals. On average, the children were about 10 +/- 4 years old, while the mothers were approximately 41 +/- 4 years old. After adapters were ligated using NEBNext reagents, the libraries underwent 100+100 nt paired-end sequencing on an Illumina HiSeq 2000. To prevent cross-contamination, the mother and child libraries were prepared one month apart and sequenced in separate runs. Between roughly 450,000 and 2,200,000 distinct TCR beta clonotypes were identified per donor. Naive TCR beta clonotypes were estimated from low-frequency clonotypes matched to each donor's FACS-determined naive share, without sorting.

The chain couples TRBV3-1 to TRBJ1-2, with the D gene call left open. The source material was blood. This TCR derives from a woman aged 40-49 years in good health. In nucleotides, the sequence is TGTGCCAGCAGCCAAGGGGCAGCCGCGAGCTATGGCTACACCTTC. The encoded protein is CASSQGAAASYGYTF.